This TCR beta chain appears in the sequencing data of a study of control samples from healthy donors and cancer patients. Assay used: immunoSEQ multiplex PCR; TCRdb lists only in-frame clones, some missing. The table shows 100,000 to 150,000 clones, with 87% occurring only once. The V and J ends lost 5 bases and 5 bases respectively, with 16 bases between them. The CDR3 covers 14 residues. CDR1 is SGHRS and CDR2 is YFSETQ in the germline V gene. The chain combines TRBV5-1 with TRBJ1-2; D might be TRBD1 (6 bases). The receptor was isolated from a man younger than 45 in good health. The sample was blood. CDR3 residues: CASSQGQGLYGYTF. In nucleotides, the CDR3 is TGCGCCAGCAGTCAAGGGCAGGGGCTGTATGGCTACACCTTC.